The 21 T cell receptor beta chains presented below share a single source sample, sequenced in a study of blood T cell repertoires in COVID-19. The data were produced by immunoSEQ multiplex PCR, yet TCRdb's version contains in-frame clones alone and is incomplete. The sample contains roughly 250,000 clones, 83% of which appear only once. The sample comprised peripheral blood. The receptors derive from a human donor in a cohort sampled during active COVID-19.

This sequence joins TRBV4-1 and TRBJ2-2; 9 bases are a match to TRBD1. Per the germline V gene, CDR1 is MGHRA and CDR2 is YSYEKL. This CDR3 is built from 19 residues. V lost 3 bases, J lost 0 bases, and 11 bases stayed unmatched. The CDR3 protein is CASSHYPAGQGANTGELFF. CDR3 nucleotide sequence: TGCGCCAGCAGCCATTATCCCGCGGGACAGGGCGCGAACACCGGGGAGCTGTTTTTT.

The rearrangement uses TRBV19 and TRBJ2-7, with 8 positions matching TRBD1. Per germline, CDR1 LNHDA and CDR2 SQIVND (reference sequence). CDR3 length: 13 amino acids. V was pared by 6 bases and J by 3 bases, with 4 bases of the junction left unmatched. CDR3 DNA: TGTGCCAGTAGCCGGGACAGGTACTACGAGCAGTACTTC. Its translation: CASSRDRYYEQYF.

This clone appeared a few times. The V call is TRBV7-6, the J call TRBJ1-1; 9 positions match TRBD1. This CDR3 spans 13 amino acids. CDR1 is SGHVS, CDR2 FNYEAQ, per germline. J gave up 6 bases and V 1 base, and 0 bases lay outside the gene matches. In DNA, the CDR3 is TGTGCCAGCAGCTTAGACAGGGGGCCTGAAGCTTTCTTT. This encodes CASSLDRGPEAFF.

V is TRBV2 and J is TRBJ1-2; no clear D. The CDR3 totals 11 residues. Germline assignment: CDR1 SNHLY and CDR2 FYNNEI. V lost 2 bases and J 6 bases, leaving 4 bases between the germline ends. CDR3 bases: TGTGCCAGCAGTGAAATCGATGGCTACACCTTC. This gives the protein CASSEIDGYTF.

DNA of the CDR3: TGCGCCAGCAGTGACGGGTATCAGCCCCAGCATTTT. As protein: CASSDGYQPQHF. The chain links TRBV10-2 to TRBJ1-5; no clear D. V was pared by 3 bases and J by 5 bases, with 5 bases between. The germline CDR1 and CDR2 sequences are WSHSY and SAAADI. The CDR3 is 12 residues long.

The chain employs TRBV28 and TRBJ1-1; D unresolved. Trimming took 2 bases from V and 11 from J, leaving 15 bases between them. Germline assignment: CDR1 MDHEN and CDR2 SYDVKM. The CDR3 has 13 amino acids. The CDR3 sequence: CASSLTPRVLAFF. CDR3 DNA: TGTGCCAGCAGTTTAACTCCCCGGGTGTTGGCTTTCTTT.

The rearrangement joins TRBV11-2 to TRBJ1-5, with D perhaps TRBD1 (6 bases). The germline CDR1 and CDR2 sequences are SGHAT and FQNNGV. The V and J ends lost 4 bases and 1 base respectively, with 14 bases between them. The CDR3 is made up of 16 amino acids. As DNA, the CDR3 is TGTGCCAGCAGCTCCTCACAGGGTCGGAGCAATCAGCCCCAGCATTTT. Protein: CASSSSQGRSNQPQHF. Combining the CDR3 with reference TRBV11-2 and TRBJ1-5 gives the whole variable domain EAGVAQSPRYKIIEKRQSVAFWCNPISGHATLYWYQQILGQGPKLLIQFQNNGVVDDSQLPKDRFSAERLKGVDSTLKIQPAKLEDSAVYLCASSSSQGRSNQPQHFGDGTRLSIL.

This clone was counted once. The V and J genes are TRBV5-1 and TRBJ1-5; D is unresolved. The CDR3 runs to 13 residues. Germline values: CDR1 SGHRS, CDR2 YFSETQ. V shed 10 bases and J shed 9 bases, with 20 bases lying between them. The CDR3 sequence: CASRRETKAPQHF. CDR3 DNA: TGCGCCTCGCGCCGGGAGACCAAGGCGCCCCAGCATTTT.

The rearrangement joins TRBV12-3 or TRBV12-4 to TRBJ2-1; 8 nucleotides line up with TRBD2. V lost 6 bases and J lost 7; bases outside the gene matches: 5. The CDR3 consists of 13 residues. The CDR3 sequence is CASSRLALNEQFF. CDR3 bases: TGTGCCAGCAGCCGACTAGCGTTGAATGAGCAGTTCTTC.

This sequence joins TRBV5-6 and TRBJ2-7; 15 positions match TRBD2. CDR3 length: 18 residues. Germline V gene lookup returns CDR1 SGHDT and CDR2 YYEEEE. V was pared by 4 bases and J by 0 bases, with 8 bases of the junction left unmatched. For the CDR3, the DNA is TGTGCCAGCAGCACCGGACTAGCGGGAGGGCGGTTCTCCTACGAGCAGTACTTC. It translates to CASSTGLAGGRFSYEQYF.

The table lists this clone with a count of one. The CDR3 DNA sequence: TGTGCCAGCAGCTTGTACAGGGATCAGCCCCAGCATTTT. Residues: CASSLYRDQPQHF. The chain is built from TRBV5-6 and TRBJ1-5; D might be TRBD1 (6 bases). CDR1 is SGHDT, CDR2 YYEEEE, per germline. The CDR3 is made up of 13 amino acids. V lost 1 base and J 5 bases, leaving 7 bases between the germline ends.

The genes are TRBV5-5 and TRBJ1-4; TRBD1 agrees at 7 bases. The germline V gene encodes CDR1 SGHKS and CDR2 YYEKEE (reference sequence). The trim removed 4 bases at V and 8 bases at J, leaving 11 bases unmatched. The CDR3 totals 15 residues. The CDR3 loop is CASSRTRGNREKLFF. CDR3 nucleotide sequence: TGTGCCAGCAGCCGCACCAGGGGGAATCGGGAAAAACTGTTTTTT.

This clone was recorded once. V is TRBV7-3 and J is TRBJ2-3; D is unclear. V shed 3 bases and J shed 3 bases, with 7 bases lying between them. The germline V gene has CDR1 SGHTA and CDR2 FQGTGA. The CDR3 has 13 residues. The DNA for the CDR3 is TGTGCCAGCAGCTTCTTTTCGACAGATACGCAGTATTTT. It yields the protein CASSFFSTDTQYF.

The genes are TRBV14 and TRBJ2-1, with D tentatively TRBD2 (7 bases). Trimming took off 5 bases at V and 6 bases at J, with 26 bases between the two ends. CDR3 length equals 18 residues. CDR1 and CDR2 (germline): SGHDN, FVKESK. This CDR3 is CASSYPAGGRGFSNEQFF. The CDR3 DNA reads TGTGCCAGCAGCTATCCCGCCGGGGGGCGGGGGTTTAGCAATGAGCAGTTCTTC.

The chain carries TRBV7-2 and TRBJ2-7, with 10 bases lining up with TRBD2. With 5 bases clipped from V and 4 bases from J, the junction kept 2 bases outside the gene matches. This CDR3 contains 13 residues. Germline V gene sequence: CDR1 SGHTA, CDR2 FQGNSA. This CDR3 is CASSATSGYEQYF. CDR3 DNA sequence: TGTGCCAGCAGCGCGACTAGCGGGTACGAGCAGTACTTC.

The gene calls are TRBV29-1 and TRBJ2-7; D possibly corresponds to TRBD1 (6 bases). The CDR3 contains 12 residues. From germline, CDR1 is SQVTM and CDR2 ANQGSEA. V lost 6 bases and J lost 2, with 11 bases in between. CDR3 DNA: TGCAGCGTAGAGACAGGAGCCTACGAGCAGTACTTC. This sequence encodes CSVETGAYEQYF.

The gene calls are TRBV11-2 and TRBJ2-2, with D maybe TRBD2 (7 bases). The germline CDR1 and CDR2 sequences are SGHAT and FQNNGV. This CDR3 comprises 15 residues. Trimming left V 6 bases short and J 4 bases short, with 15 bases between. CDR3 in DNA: TGTGCCAGCAGTTCCGTAGGGGGGGCCACCGGGGAGCTGTTTTTT. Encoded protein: CASSSVGGATGELFF. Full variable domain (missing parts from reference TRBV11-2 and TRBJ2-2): EAGVAQSPRYKIIEKRQSVAFWCNPISGHATLYWYQQILGQGPKLLIQFQNNGVVDDSQLPKDRFSAERLKGVDSTLKIQPAKLEDSAVYLCASSSVGGATGELFFGEGSRLTVL.

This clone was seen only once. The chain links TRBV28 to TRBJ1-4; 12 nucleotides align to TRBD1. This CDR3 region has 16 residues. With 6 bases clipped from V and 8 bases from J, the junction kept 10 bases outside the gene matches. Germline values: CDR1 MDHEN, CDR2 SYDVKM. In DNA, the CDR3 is TGTGCCAGCAGCTCGGGACAGGGGGCTTTGAGAGAAAAACTGTTTTTT. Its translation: CASSSGQGALREKLFF.

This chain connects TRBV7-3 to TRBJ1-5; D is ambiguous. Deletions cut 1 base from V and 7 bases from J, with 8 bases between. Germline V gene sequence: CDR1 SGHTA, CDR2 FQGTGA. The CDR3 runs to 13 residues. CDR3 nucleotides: TGTGCCAGCAGCTTAAGTCCCCAACAGCCCCAGCATTTT. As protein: CASSLSPQQPQHF.

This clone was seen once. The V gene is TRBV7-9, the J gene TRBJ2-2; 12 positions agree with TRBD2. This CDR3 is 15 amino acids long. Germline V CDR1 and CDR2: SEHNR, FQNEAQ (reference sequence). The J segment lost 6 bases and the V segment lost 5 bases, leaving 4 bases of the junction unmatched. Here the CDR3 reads CASSRLAGDAGELFF. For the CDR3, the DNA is TGTGCCAGCAGCCGACTAGCGGGGGACGCCGGGGAGCTGTTTTTT. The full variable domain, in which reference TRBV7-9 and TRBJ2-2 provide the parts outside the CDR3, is DTGVSQNPRHKITKRGQNVTFRCDPISEHNRLYWYRQTLGQGPEFLTYFQNEAQLEKSRLLSDRFSAERPKGSFSTLEIQRTEQGDSAMYLCASSRLAGDAGELFFGEGSRLTVL.

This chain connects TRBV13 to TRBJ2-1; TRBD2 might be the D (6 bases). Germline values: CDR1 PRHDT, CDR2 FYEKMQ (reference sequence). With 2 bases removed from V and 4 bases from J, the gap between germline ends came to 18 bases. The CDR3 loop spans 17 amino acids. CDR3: CASSLNPNHGGYNEQFF. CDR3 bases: TGTGCCAGCAGCTTAAATCCGAACCATGGAGGGTACAATGAGCAGTTCTTC.